This T cell receptor beta chain originates from a study of blood T cell repertoires in COVID-19. Here immunoSEQ multiplex PCR was the method, and the copy in TCRdb shows in-frame clones only, minus some. Of roughly 160,000 clones in the sample, 82% were seen once. Germline CDR1 KGHSY, CDR2 FQNENV. V shed 3 bases and J 3 bases; nucleotides not matched to a gene: 8. The CDR3 runs to 16 residues. The rearrangement links TRBV16 to TRBJ1-2; 9 bases line up with TRBD1. The receptor was isolated from a man in his 60s who had recovered from COVID-19. Sequencing was performed on PBMCs or T cells enriched from blood (not recorded which). The CDR3 spells CASSHMNRGPYYGYTF. As DNA, the CDR3 is TGTGCCAGCAGCCATATGAACAGGGGGCCCTACTATGGCTACACCTTC.